The next 3 T cell receptor beta chains were all read from a single sample in a study of cytomegalovirus exposure and HLA in healthy donors. PCR was performed using 60 Vbeta and 13 Jbeta primers. Clones were sequenced by immunoSEQ multiplex PCR, and TCRdb holds only the in-frame ones, with some missing. The table includes about 97,000 clones, roughly three quarters detected once. The specimen sequenced was PBMCs. The receptors stem from a male donor in good health and CMV-seropositive.

This chain joins TRBV7-2 and TRBJ2-1, with a possible D match to TRBD1 (5 bases). The CDR3 covers 15 residues. Germline values: CDR1 SGHTA, CDR2 FQGNSA. Trimming took off 0 bases at V and 5 bases at J, with 11 bases between the two ends. The CDR3 loop reads CASSLAGWGNNEQFF. CDR3 sequence (DNA): TGTGCCAGCAGCTTAGCGGGATGGGGCAACAATGAGCAGTTCTTC.

The chain is built from TRBV19 and TRBJ2-1; 13 nucleotides align to TRBD2. CDR1 LNHDA and CDR2 SQIVND come from the germline V gene (reference sequence). The trim removed 11 bases at V and 6 bases at J, leaving 10 bases unmatched. The CDR3 totals 15 residues. The CDR3 loop reads CAVGTSGIRGNEQFF. The DNA for the CDR3 is TGTGCCGTGGGGACTAGCGGGATTCGTGGCAATGAGCAGTTCTTC.

V and J are TRBV5-5 and TRBJ2-7, with 10 bases fitting TRBD1. The CDR3 loop spans 15 amino acids. V dropped 1 base and J dropped 4; count of bases not matched to a gene: 5. Germline V gene data show CDR1 as SGHKS and CDR2 as YYEKEE (reference sequence). CDR3 in amino acids: CASSLSGQGGYEQYF. CDR3 DNA: TGTGCCAGCAGCTTGTCCGGACAGGGGGGGTACGAGCAGTACTTC.